The rows below give T cell receptor beta chains drawn from one sample of a study of blood T cell repertoires in COVID-19. Sequencing used immunoSEQ multiplex PCR; TCRdb keeps in-frame clones, though not all of them. In the table there are about 220,000 clones, 70% to 90% of which are singletons. The specimen was PBMCs or T cells enriched from blood (not recorded which). The receptor set was obtained from a woman aged 40 to 50 with acute COVID-19. The CDR3 runs from the conserved cysteine through the conserved F or W. Size tells how often a clone was seen (once, few, many) or the class of an expanded clone, and some rows leave it out.

J	size	V	CDR3
TRBJ1-2	NA	TRBV3-1/TRBV3-2	CASSQGTNYGYTF
TRBJ1-2	NA	TRBV12-3/TRBV12-4	CASSSGAGDGYTF
TRBJ1-3	NA	TRBV7-2	CASSPRRGFENTIYF
TRBJ2-5	NA	TRBV12-3/TRBV12-4	CASGALSGQYF
TRBJ1-5	NA	TRBV5-1	CASSLTDHRANQPQHF
TRBJ2-2	NA	TRBV7-3	CASSSTSGGDTGELFF
TRBJ1-4	NA	TRBV4-1	CATGRPNEKLFF
TRBJ2-3	NA	TRBV4-2	CASSQDRVVGGSSTDTQYF
TRBJ1-1	NA	TRBV6-5	CASSPKAAGTEAFF
TRBJ2-1	NA	TRBV28	CASSMTSGGGTEQFF
TRBJ1-1	NA	TRBV11-2	CASSLDRGRSTEAFF
TRBJ1-6	few	TRBV5-1	CASSASQGGVGNSPLHF